This entry describes one TCR beta chain. Its antigen remains unidentified. Trimming cost V 6 bases and J 0 bases, with 15 bases left between them. Looked up from germline, CDR1 is SGHTA and CDR2 is FQGNSA. The CDR3 length is 16 residues. This sample is part of a study of T cell responses to AZD1222 COVID-19 vaccine. The protocol was immunoSEQ multiplex PCR, while the TCRdb copy is restricted to in-frame clones and leaves out a portion. The table shows under 150,000 clones, with 90% occurring only once. Study results and caveats: CD4 TCRs covered the whole spike, strongest at regions 160-218 and 743-854. Nearly half of spike-specific TCRs reportedly go after variant regions that carry no mutations. Just a handful of people given AZD1222 tested seropositive at baseline.

This sample comprised peripheral blood, obtained on day 0 of AZD1222 vaccination. The chain uses TRBV7-2 and TRBJ2-4; a possible D gene is TRBD2 (5 bases). This receptor was obtained from an adult in good health. CDR3 nucleotide sequence: TGTGCCAGCAGTCCGGACTTCACGGTAGCCAAAAACATTCAGTACTTC. Translation gives CASSPDFTVAKNIQYF.